This entry lists 19 T cell receptor beta chains sequenced from one sample in a study of CD8 T cells in Susac syndrome. After extraction with the RNeasy kit, roughly 0.5 to 1 ug of the RNA was reverse transcribed using random hexamers. One entry per CDR3 protein results from TCRdb running MiXCR on the immunoSEQ multiplex PCR reads. In the table there are around 300,000 distinct CDR3 sequences, around 90% of which are singletons. Sequenced: CD4+ T cells from PBMCs. The receptor source for this set is a human donor with multiple sclerosis.

The chain couples TRBV11-1 to TRBJ2-6; D gene unclear. V was clipped by 2 bases and J by 4 bases, with 15 bases between them. The CDR3 sequence is 17 residues long. Looked up from germline, CDR1 is SGHAT and CDR2 is FQDESV (reference sequence). CDR3 nucleotide sequence: TGTGCCAGCAGCTTACTCCCGGGCCTGCAGGGGGCCAACGTCCTGACTTTC. This sequence encodes CASSLLPGLQGANVLTF.

The chain has TRBV10-2 and TRBJ2-5; D may match TRBD1 or TRBD2 (5 bases each). V was pared by 3 bases and J by 7 bases, with 18 bases between. This CDR3 comprises 15 residues. Per the germline V gene, CDR1 is WSHSY and CDR2 is SAAADI. This CDR3 reads CASSDPGTNYGTQYF. CDR3 DNA sequence: TGCGCCAGCAGTGACCCTGGGACCAACTACGGGACCCAGTACTTC.

The rearrangement joins TRBV18 to TRBJ1-3; 7 bases fit TRBD1. Trimming removed 3 bases from V and 4 bases from J; junction bases left unmatched: 3. Germline V gene data show CDR1 as KGHSH and CDR2 as LQKENI. The CDR3 has 14 amino acids. CDR3 sequence reads: CASSPQTGGNTIYF. For the CDR3, the DNA is TGTGCCAGCTCACCGCAGACAGGGGGAAACACCATATATTTT.

The V call is TRBV5-1, the J call TRBJ2-3; TRBD2 is a possible D gene (5 bases). In germline, CDR1 is SGHRS, CDR2 YFSETQ. The CDR3 extends over 14 amino acids. V lost 6 bases, J lost 1 base, and 12 bases lay in between. This CDR3 reads CASTVGIGTDTQYF. The CDR3 DNA is TGCGCCAGCACCGTCGGGATCGGCACAGATACGCAGTATTTT. The full variable domain, in which reference TRBV5-1 and TRBJ2-3 provide the parts outside the CDR3, is KAGVTQTPRYLIKTRGQQVTLSCSPISGHRSVSWYQQTPGQGLQFLFEYFSETQRNKGNFPGRFSGRQFSNSRSEMNVSTLELGDSALYLCASTVGIGTDTQYFGPGTRLTVL.

This sequence joins TRBV28 and TRBJ1-5; a possible D gene is TRBD1 (5 bases). This CDR3 is built from 15 residues. CDR1 MDHEN and CDR2 SYDVKM come from the germline V gene. Trimming stripped 6 bases from V and 1 base from J, with 13 bases between. As DNA, the CDR3 is TGTGCCAGCAGACCCCCGCGGGACAGCAATCAGCCCCAGCATTTT. Protein sequence: CASRPPRDSNQPQHF.

This clonotype was detected only once. The J gene is TRBJ2-3, the V gene TRBV30; 12 bases match TRBD2. Trimming cost V 3 bases and J 4 bases; bases outside gene matches: 5. This CDR3 has 15 residues. CDR1 and CDR2 from the germline V gene are GTSNPN and SVGIG (reference sequence). The CDR3 here is CAWSLTSGRADTQYF. CDR3 DNA: TGTGCCTGGAGCCTGACTAGCGGGAGAGCAGATACGCAGTATTTT.

V and J are TRBV5-1 and TRBJ2-2; TRBD2 aligns across 9 bases. Unmatched junction bases numbered 14, after V lost 4 bases and J lost 10 bases. The germline gives CDR1 SGHRS, CDR2 YFSETQ. This CDR3 is built from 16 residues. The CDR3 nucleotides are TGCGCCAGCAGCCCATGGGCTAGCGGGATAGATAAGGAGCTGTTTTTT. Its protein is CASSPWASGIDKELFF.

J is TRBJ1-2 and V is TRBV19, with D perhaps TRBD1 (5 bases). The CDR3 has 15 residues. V was pared by 4 bases and J by 3 bases, with 15 bases between. CDR1 and CDR2 (germline): LNHDA, SQIVND (reference sequence). As DNA, the CDR3 is TGTGCCAGTAGTAGAAGGCGCAGGGATGACTATGGCTACACCTTC. Protein: CASSRRRRDDYGYTF.

This rearrangement joins TRBV7-9 to TRBJ2-5; 10 bases match TRBD2. CDR3 length: 15 amino acids. Per the germline V gene, CDR1 is SEHNR and CDR2 is FQNEAQ (reference sequence). Trimming cost V 5 bases and J 5 bases; bases outside gene matches: 8. CDR3 in amino acids: CASSRAGGPLETQYF. The CDR3 region has the DNA TGTGCCAGCAGCCGAGCGGGAGGGCCACTTGAGACCCAGTACTTC.

The V gene is TRBV3-1, the J gene TRBJ2-3; 9 nucleotides align to TRBD1. J gave up 5 bases and V 4 bases, and 7 bases lay outside the gene matches. From germline, CDR1 is LGHDT and CDR2 YNNKEL (reference sequence). CDR3 length equals 15 residues. CDR3 protein: CASSRGQGRKDTQYF. The CDR3 bases are TGTGCCAGCAGCCGGGGACAGGGTAGGAAAGATACGCAGTATTTT.

Written as DNA, the CDR3 is TGCGCCAGCTCGGATCCTAGCGGGGTAAGCTCCTACAATGAGCAGTTCTTC. Translation gives CASSDPSGVSSYNEQFF. V usage is TRBV5-1 and J usage is TRBJ2-1; TRBD2 aligns across 9 bases. Germline V CDR1 and CDR2: SGHRS, YFSETQ. J lost 0 bases, V lost 7 bases, and 11 bases had no gene match. The CDR3 consists of 17 residues.

V usage is TRBV5-4 and J usage is TRBJ2-3; weak D call: TRBD2 (6 bases). CDR3 length equals 13 residues. V was trimmed by 9 bases and J by 1 base, leaving 12 bases between them. Germline V gene sequence: CDR1 SGHNT, CDR2 YYREEE (reference sequence). CDR3 residues: CATPGVGTDTQYF. The CDR3 DNA sequence: TGTGCCACACCGGGGGTTGGCACAGATACGCAGTATTTT.

This chain uses TRBV5-1 with TRBJ1-1; D might be TRBD1 (6 bases). Looked up from germline, CDR1 is SGHRS and CDR2 is YFSETQ. Trimming left V 0 bases short and J 0 bases short, with 9 bases between. The CDR3 length is 15 residues. CDR3 protein: CASSLGPGVNTEAFF. The CDR3 coding sequence is TGCGCCAGCAGCTTGGGGCCAGGGGTGAACACTGAAGCTTTCTTT.

V usage is TRBV29-1 and J usage is TRBJ2-7; D unresolved. CDR1 SQVTM and CDR2 ANQGSEA come from the germline V gene. The CDR3 is 13 amino acids. V was shortened by 5 bases and J by 6 bases, with 17 bases between the two germline ends. CDR3 region: CSVWTPRKPEQYF. For the CDR3, the DNA is TGCAGCGTTTGGACGCCAAGGAAACCCGAGCAGTACTTC.

The V and J genes are TRBV5-1 and TRBJ1-1; no firm D call. The CDR3 sequence is 12 residues long. V was shortened by 0 bases and J by 7 bases, with 7 bases between the two germline ends. The germline V gene encodes CDR1 SGHRS and CDR2 YFSETQ. This CDR3 is CASSLVDGEAFF. DNA for the CDR3: TGCGCCAGCAGCTTGGTGGACGGTGAAGCTTTCTTT.

This clonotype showed up just a few times. This rearrangement joins TRBV7-2 to TRBJ2-7, with D possibly called TRBD1 or TRBD2 (5 bases each). Looked up from germline, CDR1 is SGHTA and CDR2 is FQGNSA. There are 13 residues in the CDR3. V gave up 4 bases and J gave up 6 bases, with 13 bases separating them. In nucleotides, the CDR3 is TGTGCCAGCAGCTCCGGGACGCAGGCCGAGCAGTACTTC. This sequence encodes CASSSGTQAEQYF. The full variable domain, completed using reference TRBV7-2 and TRBJ2-7, is GAGVSQSPSNKVTEKGKDVELRCDPISGHTALYWYRQSLGQGLEFLIYFQGNSAPDKSGLPSDRFSAERTGGSVSTLTIQRTQQEDSAVYLCASSSGTQAEQYFGPGTRLTVT.

This clonotype was detected once. The V gene is TRBV9, the J gene TRBJ2-2; no firm D call. Germline V gene data show CDR1 as SGDLS and CDR2 as YYNGEE. This CDR3 has 14 amino acids. Trimming shortened V by 0 bases and J by 1 base, and 4 bases separated the two germline ends. The CDR3 nucleotides are TGTGCCAGCAGCGTAGCAGGGAACACCGGGGAGCTGTTTTTT. This codes for CASSVAGNTGELFF.

The count of this clonotype is one. This sequence joins TRBV7-8 and TRBJ2-6; maybe TRBD1 (5 bases). CDR3 length equals 16 residues. The germline V and J ends were trimmed by 5 bases and 2 bases, with 13 bases remaining between them. Germline V gene data show CDR1 as SGHVS and CDR2 as FQNEAQ. The CDR3 DNA reads as TGTGCCAGCAGCCCACAGGCTCTGGCTGGGGCCAACGTCCTGACTTTC. Its protein is CASSPQALAGANVLTF.

V and J are TRBV7-2 and TRBJ2-2; D is perhaps TRBD2 (6 bases). Germline V gives CDR1 SGHTA, CDR2 FQGNSA. V gave up 11 bases and J gave up 6 bases, with 13 bases separating them. CDR3 length: 12 amino acids. CDR3 amino acids: CAWGGGAGELFF. The DNA of the CDR3 is TGTGCCTGGGGAGGCGGGGCCGGGGAGCTGTTTTTT.